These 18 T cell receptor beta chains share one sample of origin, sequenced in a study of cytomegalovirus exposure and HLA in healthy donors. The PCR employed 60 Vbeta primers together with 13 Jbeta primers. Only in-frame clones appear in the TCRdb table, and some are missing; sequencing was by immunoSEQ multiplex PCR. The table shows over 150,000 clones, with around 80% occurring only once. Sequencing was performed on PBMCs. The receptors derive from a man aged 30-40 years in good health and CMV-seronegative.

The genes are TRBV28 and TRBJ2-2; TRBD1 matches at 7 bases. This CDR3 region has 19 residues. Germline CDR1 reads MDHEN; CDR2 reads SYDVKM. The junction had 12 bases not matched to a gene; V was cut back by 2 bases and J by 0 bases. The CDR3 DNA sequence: TGTGCCAGCAGTTTAGACTCCCGAAAGACAGGGACGAACACCGGGGAGCTGTTTTTT. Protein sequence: CASSLDSRKTGTNTGELFF.

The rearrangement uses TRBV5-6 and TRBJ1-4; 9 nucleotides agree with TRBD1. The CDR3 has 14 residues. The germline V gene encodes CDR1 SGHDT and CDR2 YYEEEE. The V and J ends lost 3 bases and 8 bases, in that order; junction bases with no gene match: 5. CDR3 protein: CASSSRDRDEKLFF. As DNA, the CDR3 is TGTGCCAGCAGCTCCCGGGACAGGGACGAAAAACTGTTTTTT.

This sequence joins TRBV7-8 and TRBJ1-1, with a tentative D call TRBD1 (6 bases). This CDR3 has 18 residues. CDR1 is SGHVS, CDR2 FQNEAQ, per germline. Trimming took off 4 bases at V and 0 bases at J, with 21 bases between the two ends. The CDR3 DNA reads TGTGCCAGCAGCTCTAGACCTCAAGGGGGTACCATGAACACTGAAGCTTTCTTT. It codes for CASSSRPQGGTMNTEAFF.

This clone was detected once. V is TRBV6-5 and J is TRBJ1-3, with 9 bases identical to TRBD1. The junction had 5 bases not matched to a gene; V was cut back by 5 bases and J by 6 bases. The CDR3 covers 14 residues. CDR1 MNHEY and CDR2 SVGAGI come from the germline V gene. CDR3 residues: CASSGQGSENTIYF. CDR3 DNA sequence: TGTGCCAGCAGTGGACAGGGGAGCGAAAACACCATATATTTT.

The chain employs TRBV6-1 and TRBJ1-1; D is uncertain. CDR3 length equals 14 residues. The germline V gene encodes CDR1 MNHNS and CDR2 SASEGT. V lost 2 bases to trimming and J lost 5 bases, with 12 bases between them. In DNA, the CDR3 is TGTGCCAGCAGTGAAAGGACCCGAGGGACTGAAGCTTTCTTT. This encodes CASSERTRGTEAFF.

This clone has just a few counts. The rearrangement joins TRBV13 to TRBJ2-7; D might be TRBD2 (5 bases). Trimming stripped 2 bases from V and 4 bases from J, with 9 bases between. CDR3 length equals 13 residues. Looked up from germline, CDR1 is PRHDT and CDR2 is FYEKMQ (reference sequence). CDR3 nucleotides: TGTGCCAGCAGCTTAACCTCGGGGTACGAGCAGTACTTC. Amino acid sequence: CASSLTSGYEQYF. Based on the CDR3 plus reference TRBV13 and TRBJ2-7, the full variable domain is AAGVIQSPRHLIKEKRETATLKCYPIPRHDTVYWYQQGPGQDPQFLISFYEKMQSDKGSIPDRFSAQQFSDYHSELNMSSLELGDSALYFCASSLTSGYEQYFGPGTRLTVT.

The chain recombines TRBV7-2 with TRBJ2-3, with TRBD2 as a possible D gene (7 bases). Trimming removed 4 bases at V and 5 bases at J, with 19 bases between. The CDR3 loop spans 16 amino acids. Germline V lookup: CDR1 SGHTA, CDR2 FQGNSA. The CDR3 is CASSYYLAAGVDTQYF. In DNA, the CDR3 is TGTGCCAGCAGCTACTACCTAGCGGCAGGGGTAGATACGCAGTATTTT.

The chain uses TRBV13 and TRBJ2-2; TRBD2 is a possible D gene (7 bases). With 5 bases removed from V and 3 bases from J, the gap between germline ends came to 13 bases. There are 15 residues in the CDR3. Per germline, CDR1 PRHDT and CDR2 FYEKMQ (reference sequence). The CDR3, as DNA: TGTGCCAGCAGCCCAGGGGACTATGACACCGGGGAGCTGTTTTTT. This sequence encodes CASSPGDYDTGELFF.

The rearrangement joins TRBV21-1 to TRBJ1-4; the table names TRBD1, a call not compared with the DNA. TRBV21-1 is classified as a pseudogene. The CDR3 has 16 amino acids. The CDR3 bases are TGTGCCAGCAGCAAAGAGGAGAGGACAGGACGAGAAAAACTGTTTTTT. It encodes CASSKEERTGREKLFF.

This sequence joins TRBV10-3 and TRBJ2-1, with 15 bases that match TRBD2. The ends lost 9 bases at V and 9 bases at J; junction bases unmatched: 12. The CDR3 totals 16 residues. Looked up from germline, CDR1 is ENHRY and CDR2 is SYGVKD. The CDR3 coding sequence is TGTGCCATGGGACTAGCGGGAGGAAGGGATGACGGTGAGCAGTTCTTC. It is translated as CAMGLAGGRDDGEQFF.

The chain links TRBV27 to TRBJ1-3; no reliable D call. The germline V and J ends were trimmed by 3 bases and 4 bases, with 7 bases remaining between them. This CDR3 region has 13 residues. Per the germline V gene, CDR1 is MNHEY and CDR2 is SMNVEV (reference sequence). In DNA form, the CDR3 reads TGTGCCAGCAGTTTCACGAGAGGAAACACCATATATTTT. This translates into CASSFTRGNTIYF.

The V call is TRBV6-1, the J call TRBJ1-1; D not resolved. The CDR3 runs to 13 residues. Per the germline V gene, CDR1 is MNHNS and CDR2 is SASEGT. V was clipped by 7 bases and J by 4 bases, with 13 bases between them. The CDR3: CASTVSGGTEAFF. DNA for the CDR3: TGTGCCAGCACCGTGAGCGGCGGCACTGAAGCTTTCTTT.

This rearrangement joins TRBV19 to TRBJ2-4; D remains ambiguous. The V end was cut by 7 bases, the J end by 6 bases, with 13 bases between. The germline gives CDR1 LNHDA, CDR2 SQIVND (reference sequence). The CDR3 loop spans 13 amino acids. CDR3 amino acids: CASTLSTGNIQYF. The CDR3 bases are TGTGCCAGTACCCTTTCGACTGGAAACATTCAGTACTTC.

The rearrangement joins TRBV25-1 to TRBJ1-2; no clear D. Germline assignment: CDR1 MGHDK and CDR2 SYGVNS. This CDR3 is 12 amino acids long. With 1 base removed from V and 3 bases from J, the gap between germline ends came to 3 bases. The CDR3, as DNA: TGTGCCAGCAGTGAATCCTACTATGGCTACACCTTC. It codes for CASSESYYGYTF.

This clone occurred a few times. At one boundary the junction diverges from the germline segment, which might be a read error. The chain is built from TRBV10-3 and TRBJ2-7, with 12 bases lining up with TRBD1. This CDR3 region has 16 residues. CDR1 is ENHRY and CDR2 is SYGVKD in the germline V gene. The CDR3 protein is CASSLGDRGLSYEQYF. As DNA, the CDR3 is TGTGCCAGCAGTTTAGGGGACAGGGGGCTCTCCTACGAGCAGTACTTC.

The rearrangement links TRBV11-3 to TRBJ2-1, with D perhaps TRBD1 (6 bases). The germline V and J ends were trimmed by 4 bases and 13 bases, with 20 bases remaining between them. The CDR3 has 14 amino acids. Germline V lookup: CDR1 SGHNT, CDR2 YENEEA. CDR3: CASSYDPGAGVQFF. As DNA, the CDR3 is TGTGCCAGCAGCTACGACCCAGGGGCAGGGGTTCAGTTCTTC.

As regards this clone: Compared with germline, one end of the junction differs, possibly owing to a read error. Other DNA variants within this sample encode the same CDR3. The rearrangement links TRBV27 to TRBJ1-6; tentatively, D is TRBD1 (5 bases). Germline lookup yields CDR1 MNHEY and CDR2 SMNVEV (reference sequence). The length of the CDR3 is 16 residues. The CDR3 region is CASSPSDMTEDSPLHF. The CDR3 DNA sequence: TGTGCCAGCAGCCCCTCTGACATGACAGAGGATTCCCCCCTCCACTTT.

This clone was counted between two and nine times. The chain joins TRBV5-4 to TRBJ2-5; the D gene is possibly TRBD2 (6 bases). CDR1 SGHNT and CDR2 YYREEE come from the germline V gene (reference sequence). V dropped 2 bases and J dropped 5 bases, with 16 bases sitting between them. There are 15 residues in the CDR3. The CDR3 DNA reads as TGTGCCAGCAGCTTTGGAGGGACCTGGCGCGAGACCCAGTACTTC. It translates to CASSFGGTWRETQYF.